Below are 29 T cell receptor beta chains sequenced from a single sample in a study of blood T cell repertoires in COVID-19. Profiling relied on immunoSEQ multiplex PCR, and the TCRdb table lists in-frame clones only, not all of them. Among 150,000 or so clones listed, over 65% were seen once. Sample: peripheral blood. All receptors derive from a man older than 75 with acute or convalescent COVID-19.

The genes are TRBV5-1 and TRBJ2-1; D gene unclear. V lost 4 bases, J lost 8 bases, and 7 bases lay in between. CDR3 length equals 11 residues. Germline V CDR1 and CDR2: SGHRS, YFSETQ. The CDR3 spells CASSIEYEQFF. CDR3 sequence (DNA): TGCGCCAGCAGCATAGAGTATGAGCAGTTCTTC.

The rearrangement links TRBV7-2 to TRBJ2-3, with TRBD2 as a possible D gene (6 bases). Germline V gene lookup returns CDR1 SGHTA and CDR2 FQGNSA. This CDR3 has 14 residues. Trimming took 5 bases from V and 0 from J, leaving 9 bases between them. CDR3: CASSGAGSTDTQYF. CDR3 DNA: TGTGCCAGCAGCGGTGCGGGGAGCACAGATACGCAGTATTTT.

The chain carries TRBV7-6 and TRBJ2-1; TRBD1 aligns across 9 bases. Germline V gene sequence: CDR1 SGHVS, CDR2 FNYEAQ. With V trimmed by 5 bases and J by 6 bases, 2 bases remained unmatched. This CDR3 has 13 amino acids. CDR3 amino acids: CASSPTGGNEQFF. The DNA for the CDR3 is TGTGCCAGCAGCCCGACAGGGGGCAATGAGCAGTTCTTC.

Notes on this clone: Other nucleotide sequences in the sample specify the same CDR3. J is TRBJ1-2 and V is TRBV5-1; 8 nucleotides agree with TRBD1. Unmatched junction bases numbered 4, after V lost 5 bases and J lost 4 bases. CDR3 length equals 13 residues. The V gene's germline CDR1 is SGHRS and CDR2 YFSETQ. CDR3 DNA: TGCGCCAGCAGTTCTGACAGGGGCTATGGCTACACCTTC. Protein: CASSSDRGYGYTF.

This chain connects TRBV4-1 to TRBJ1-6, with unresolved D. Deletions cut 3 bases from V and 6 bases from J, with 24 bases between. Germline lookup yields CDR1 MGHRA and CDR2 YSYEKL. The CDR3 length is 19 residues. The CDR3 DNA follows: TGCGCCAGCAGCCACTCCCCGTTAAGATCGGGGTATCGTAATTCACCCCTCCACTTT. Protein product: CASSHSPLRSGYRNSPLHF.

The CDR3 region is CASSPNGQGVDTQYF. CDR3 DNA: TGTGCCAGCAGCCCAAACGGACAGGGGGTAGATACGCAGTATTTT. This sequence joins TRBV4-2 and TRBJ2-3; 10 bases line up with TRBD1. This CDR3 is 15 amino acids long. Unmatched junction bases numbered 6, after V lost 4 bases and J lost 5 bases. Germline-derived CDR1 and CDR2 are LGHNA and YNFKEQ.

The genes are TRBV19 and TRBJ1-6, with TRBD1 matching 7 bases. The CDR3 runs to 15 residues. V lost 5 bases, J lost 9 bases, and 10 bases stayed unmatched. Germline V gene data show CDR1 as LNHDA and CDR2 as SQIVND (reference sequence). The CDR3 region has the DNA TGTGCCAGTAGTTCCCCGGGACAGCGACTTTCACCCCTCCACTTT. Its translation: CASSSPGQRLSPLHF.

The V gene is TRBV18, the J gene TRBJ2-1; 8 bases are shared with TRBD2. Germline V gene lookup returns CDR1 KGHSH and CDR2 LQKENI. J lost 5 bases, V lost 2 bases, and 5 bases had no gene match. CDR3 size: 15 residues. CDR3 residues: CASSPGAGVNNEQFF. Here the CDR3 DNA reads TGTGCCAGCTCACCAGGAGCGGGGGTGAACAATGAGCAGTTCTTC.

The V call is TRBV9, the J call TRBJ1-1; the match to TRBD1 covers 7 bases. The CDR3 has 15 amino acids. V lost 4 bases, J lost 7 bases, and 13 bases stayed unmatched. Germline V gene lookup returns CDR1 SGDLS and CDR2 YYNGEE. The CDR3 bases are TGTGCCAGCAGCCCCCAAATGAGGGGGCTAGGTGAAGCTTTCTTT. As protein: CASSPQMRGLGEAFF.

V and J are TRBV5-1 and TRBJ2-1; the match to TRBD2 covers 8 bases. The J segment lost 9 bases and the V segment lost 4 bases, leaving 9 bases of the junction unmatched. CDR1 is SGHRS, CDR2 YFSETQ, per germline. The CDR3 is made up of 14 amino acids. CDR3 loop: CASSEGREGGEQFF. The CDR3 nucleotides are TGCGCCAGCAGCGAGGGACGGGAGGGAGGTGAGCAGTTCTTC.

The chain employs TRBV4-1 and TRBJ1-1; D is uncertain. V lost 3 bases to trimming and J lost 4 bases, with 12 bases between them. This CDR3 has 14 residues. Per germline, CDR1 MGHRA and CDR2 YSYEKL. The CDR3 nucleotides are TGCGCCAGCAGCCAGGAGATCATTAGCACTGAAGCTTTCTTT. Translating gives CASSQEIISTEAFF.

The chain combines TRBV11-3 with TRBJ2-4, with 11 nucleotides matching TRBD1. This CDR3 spans 13 amino acids. Germline assignment: CDR1 SGHNT and CDR2 YENEEA. Trimming at V came to 8 bases and at J to 6 bases, leaving 3 bases not matched to a gene. The CDR3: CASLGTGGNIQYF. The DNA for the CDR3 is TGTGCCAGCTTGGGGACAGGGGGAAACATTCAGTACTTC.

The J gene is TRBJ2-7, the V gene TRBV11-1; perhaps TRBD2 as D (5 bases). Trimming cost V 6 bases and J 4 bases, with 19 bases left between them. Germline CDR1 and CDR2: SGHAT and FQDESV (reference sequence). This CDR3 has 15 amino acids. The CDR3 coding sequence is TGTGCCAGCAGTGATAGACGGAGGTCAAATTACGAGCAGTACTTC. It encodes CASSDRRRSNYEQYF.

The chain joins TRBV9 to TRBJ2-2, with 12 bases identical to TRBD2. In germline, CDR1 is SGDLS, CDR2 YYNGEE. The J segment lost 6 bases and the V segment lost 0 bases, leaving 3 bases of the junction unmatched. The CDR3 has 16 amino acids. The CDR3 loop is CASSVETSGGPGELFF. CDR3 DNA: TGTGCCAGCAGCGTAGAGACTAGCGGGGGTCCCGGGGAGCTGTTTTTT.

The rearrangement uses TRBV9 and TRBJ1-2; no reliable D call. The V end lost 6 bases, the J end lost 0 bases, and 15 bases lay between the germline ends. The CDR3 contains 15 residues. Per germline, CDR1 SGDLS and CDR2 YYNGEE. CDR3 protein: CASTRGVEANYGYTF. The CDR3 DNA is TGTGCCAGCACGCGAGGAGTCGAAGCTAACTATGGCTACACCTTC.

As for this clone: At one end, the junction sequence differs from germline, possibly due to a read error. The rearrangement joins TRBV7-7 to TRBJ2-1; 10 bases map to TRBD1. The CDR3 is made up of 14 amino acids. From germline, CDR1 is SSHAT and CDR2 FNYEAQ (reference sequence). The CDR3, as DNA: TGTGCTAGCAGCAAGGACAGGGGGTACAATGAGCAGTTCTTC. Translated, it gives CASSKDRGYNEQFF. Supplemented by reference TRBV7-7 and TRBJ2-1, the full variable domain reads GAGVSQSPRYKVTKRGQDVTLRCDPISSHATLYWYQQALGQGPEFLTYFNYEAQPDKSGLPSDRFSAERPEGSISTLTIQRTEQRDSAMYRCASSKDRGYNEQFFGPGTRLTVL.

Only one count was recorded for this clone. V gene TRBV11-3 combines with J gene TRBJ1-3; 8 bases agree with TRBD1. Trimming cost V 5 bases and J 0 bases; bases outside gene matches: 0. This CDR3 spans 14 amino acids. CDR1 and CDR2 from the germline V gene are SGHNT and YENEEA. CDR3: CASSGTGSGNTIYF. CDR3 DNA: TGTGCCAGCAGCGGGACAGGCTCTGGAAACACCATATATTTT.

The gene calls are TRBV18 and TRBJ1-2, with D unresolved. V was shortened by 0 bases and J by 0 bases, with 8 bases between the two germline ends. The CDR3 extends over 15 amino acids. Germline CDR1 KGHSH, CDR2 LQKENI. Here the CDR3 reads CASSPPGVANYGYTF. CDR3 in DNA: TGTGCCAGCTCACCACCGGGCGTTGCTAACTATGGCTACACCTTC.

CDR3 coding DNA: TGTGCCAGCAGTGAAGCTTGGACTAGCTACGAGCAGTACGTC. This translates into CASSEAWTSYEQYV. The chain links TRBV6-1 to TRBJ2-7, with 7 bases fitting TRBD2. The CDR3 extends over 14 amino acids. V dropped 0 bases and J dropped 3; count of bases not matched to a gene: 2. From germline, CDR1 is MNHNS and CDR2 SASEGT.

This clone has just a few counts. The J gene is TRBJ1-1, the V gene TRBV19, with 7 bases fitting TRBD1. V dropped 5 bases and J dropped 5; count of bases not matched to a gene: 11. The CDR3 has 15 amino acids. Germline-derived CDR1 and CDR2 are LNHDA and SQIVND (reference sequence). The CDR3 loop reads CASSAQTGQGTEAFF. Written as DNA, the CDR3 is TGTGCCAGTAGTGCCCAGACAGGGCAAGGGACTGAAGCTTTCTTT.

This clone was detected only once. The chain is built from TRBV5-1 and TRBJ2-2; D is undetermined. This CDR3 contains 14 residues. V was clipped by 4 bases and J by 5 bases, with 12 bases between them. Per germline, CDR1 SGHRS and CDR2 YFSETQ. The CDR3 reads CASSLDVRTGELFF. The CDR3 bases are TGCGCCAGCAGCCTGGACGTGAGGACCGGGGAGCTGTTTTTT.

CDR3 region: CASSPRANTEAFF. DNA for the CDR3: TGTGCCAGCAGCCCGCGGGCCAACACTGAAGCTTTCTTT. The genes are TRBV11-3 and TRBJ1-1; the D is unclear. Between the trimmed V and J ends, which lost 5 bases and 2 bases, there was a span of 9 bases. The CDR3 consists of 13 residues. Per the germline V gene, CDR1 is SGHNT and CDR2 is YENEEA.

The V call is TRBV24-1, the J call TRBJ2-7, with D perhaps TRBD2 (6 bases). Germline CDR1 KGHDR, CDR2 SFDVKD. CDR3 length: 18 amino acids. V was shortened by 9 bases and J by 1 base, with 27 bases between the two germline ends. The DNA of the CDR3 is TGTGCCACCCCTTCGGGGGTTTCGGTCCTTCGGCGTTCCTACGAGCAGTACGTC. Protein: CATPSGVSVLRRSYEQYV.

This clone was recorded only once. This sequence joins TRBV3-1 (or the pseudogene TRBV3-2) and TRBJ2-5; TRBD2 matches at 10 bases. Trimming took 0 bases from V and 4 from J; bases not matched to a gene: 5. Germline V gives CDR1 LGHDT, CDR2 YNNKEL (reference sequence). The CDR3 sequence is 16 residues long. The CDR3 nucleotides are TGTGCCAGCAGCCAAGACCAGACTAGCGGGCGAGAGACCCAGTACTTC. Amino acid sequence: CASSQDQTSGRETQYF.

The rearrangement joins TRBV9 to TRBJ2-7; no firm D call. Germline loops: CDR1 SGDLS, CDR2 YYNGEE. The CDR3 extends over 14 amino acids. Trimming stripped 0 bases from V and 1 base from J, with 8 bases between. The CDR3 reads CASSVGSRSYEQYF. The CDR3 region has the DNA TGTGCCAGCAGCGTAGGTTCCCGGTCCTACGAGCAGTACTTC.

The genes are TRBV9 and TRBJ1-6; 8 bases match TRBD1. Germline assignment: CDR1 SGDLS and CDR2 YYNGEE. The CDR3 has 15 residues. Unmatched junction bases numbered 7, after V lost 4 bases and J lost 7 bases. As DNA, the CDR3 is TGTGCCAGCAGCCCAGGGACAGGAGTCAATTCACCCCTCCACTTT. Translated: CASSPGTGVNSPLHF.

This chain uses TRBV19 with TRBJ1-6; 7 bases line up with TRBD1. The CDR3 totals 13 residues. V was pared by 6 bases and J by 7 bases, with 3 bases of the junction left unmatched. Germline V gene sequence: CDR1 LNHDA, CDR2 SQIVND (reference sequence). In DNA, the CDR3 is TGTGCCAGTAGAACGACAGGGAATTCACCCCTCCACTTT. Amino acid sequence: CASRTTGNSPLHF. The full variable domain, its missing parts supplied by reference TRBV19 and TRBJ1-6, is DGGITQSPKYLFRKEGQNVTLSCEQNLNHDAMYWYRQDPGQGLRLIYYSQIVNDFQKGDIAEGYSVSREKKESFPLTVTSAQKNPTAFYLCASRTTGNSPLHFGNGTRLTVT.

The chain employs TRBV18 and TRBJ2-5; D call uncertain. Germline V lookup: CDR1 KGHSH, CDR2 LQKENI. The CDR3 runs 12 residues. Trimming shortened V by 3 bases and J by 7 bases, and 9 bases separated the two germline ends. The CDR3 DNA reads as TGTGCCAGCTCACCCACCTCCGGGACCCAGTACTTC. It yields the protein CASSPTSGTQYF.

The J gene is TRBJ1-3, the V gene TRBV7-8; D is undetermined. V was pared by 3 bases and J by 8 bases, with 8 bases between. CDR3 size: 12 residues. Germline values: CDR1 SGHVS, CDR2 FQNEAQ. The DNA of the CDR3 is TGTGCCAGCAGCTTCGGGGAGGACACCATATATTTT. It yields the protein CASSFGEDTIYF. Full variable domain (remainder filled in from reference TRBV7-8 and TRBJ1-3): GAGVSQSPRYKVAKRGQDVALRCDPISGHVSLFWYQQALGQGPEFLTYFQNEAQLDKSGLPSDRFFAERPEGSVSTLKIQRTQQEDSAVYLCASSFGEDTIYFGEGSWLTVV.